The 6 T cell receptor beta chains presented below share a single source sample, sequenced in a study of blood T cell repertoires in COVID-19. Sequenced by immunoSEQ multiplex PCR; TCRdb stores in-frame clones only, minus some. The sample gives about 130,000 clones, 80% of which show up once; 1.9% is in the top ten. Material: peripheral blood. These receptors were obtained from a man between 65 and 79 years old with acute or convalescent COVID-19.

This chain uses TRBV15 with TRBJ1-2, with a tentative D call TRBD1 (5 bases). Germline values: CDR1 LNHNV, CDR2 YYDKDF (reference sequence). The CDR3 consists of 16 residues. The germline V and J ends were trimmed by 0 bases and 4 bases, with 15 bases remaining between them. CDR3 DNA sequence: TGTGCCACCAGCAGAGAGTCGAGACAGAGGCTCTATGGCTACACCTTC. Amino acid sequence: CATSRESRQRLYGYTF.

The chain links TRBV2 to TRBJ1-6, with a tentative D call TRBD1 (6 bases). This CDR3 is built from 15 residues. Germline CDR1 and CDR2: SNHLY and FYNNEI. With 8 bases removed from V and 0 bases from J, the gap between germline ends came to 11 bases. This CDR3 reads CASVDRSSYNSPLHF. The CDR3 DNA reads TGTGCCAGCGTCGACAGGAGCTCCTATAATTCACCCCTCCACTTT.

The chain uses TRBV3-1 (or the pseudogene TRBV3-2) and TRBJ2-2; no definite D call. The V gene lost 4 bases and the J gene lost 6 bases, with 12 bases spanning the gap. This CDR3 contains 14 residues. Germline-derived CDR1 and CDR2 are LGHDT and YNNKEL (reference sequence). The CDR3 loop is CASSLDPSSGELFF. DNA of the CDR3: TGTGCCAGCAGCCTAGACCCATCATCCGGGGAGCTGTTTTTT.

The V and J genes are TRBV19 and TRBJ2-3, with unresolved D. Trimming removed 1 base from V and 0 bases from J, with 11 bases in between. The length of the CDR3 is 16 residues. Germline CDR1 is LNHDA and CDR2 is SQIVND (reference sequence). CDR3 bases: TGTGCCAGTAGTATAGTGGGCAAGCTAAGCACAGATACGCAGTATTTT. It is translated as CASSIVGKLSTDTQYF.

The rearrangement uses TRBV11-2 and TRBJ2-5, with TRBD2 matching over 12 bases. With 0 bases clipped from V and 2 bases from J, the junction kept 13 bases outside the gene matches. Germline V gene data show CDR1 as SGHAT and CDR2 as FQNNGV. This CDR3 region has 20 residues. The CDR3 here is CASSLERLAGVRTRQETQYF. The CDR3 nucleotides are TGTGCCAGCAGCTTAGAGAGACTAGCGGGGGTTCGTACCAGGCAAGAGACCCAGTACTTC.

The V gene is TRBV15, the J gene TRBJ2-7; D ambiguous. There are 15 residues in the CDR3. V was cut by 3 bases and J by 2 bases, with 14 bases left in between. Germline CDR1 and CDR2: LNHNV and YYDKDF (reference sequence). This chain's CDR3 is CATSSRNYGTYEQYF. The CDR3 DNA is TGTGCCACCAGCAGTCGAAACTACGGAACCTACGAGCAGTACTTC.